Listed below are T cell receptor beta chains from one sample, sequenced in a study of cytomegalovirus exposure and HLA in healthy donors. Data came from immunoSEQ multiplex PCR; TCRdb stores just in-frame clones and leaves some out. Of some 170,000 clones detected, around 86% appear once; the ten largest clones hold roughly 2.5%. What was sequenced was PBMCs. Receptors were obtained from a man aged 18 to 30 in good health and CMV-seropositive. Each CDR3 is given with its conserved first and last residue. The order of the fields is clone size, J gene, D gene, V gene, CDR3 protein, CDR3 DNA. D genes are given only for firm matches. Some rows mark clone size as missing; the rest say once, few, many or name a class of expanded clone.

clone_size: -; j_call: TRBJ1-2; d_call: -; v_call: TRBV5-1; cdr3_aa: CASSFAGVDYGYTF; cdr3_nt: TGCGCCAGCAGCTTTGCAGGGGTGGACTATGGCTACACCTTC
clone_size: -; j_call: TRBJ1-2; d_call: -; v_call: TRBV9; cdr3_aa: CASSVASTGYGYTF; cdr3_nt: TGTGCCAGCAGCGTAGCTTCAACAGGATATGGCTACACCTTC
clone_size: many; j_call: TRBJ2-3; d_call: TRBD2; v_call: TRBV6-4; cdr3_aa: CASSEASGGGTDTQYF; cdr3_nt: TGTGCCAGCAGTGAAGCTAGCGGGGGTGGCACAGATACGCAGTATTTT
clone_size: -; j_call: TRBJ2-1; d_call: TRBD1; v_call: TRBV6-5; cdr3_aa: CASSYAQAGGYLEQFF; cdr3_nt: TGTGCCAGCAGTTACGCCCAGGCAGGGGGTTACCTTGAGCAGTTCTTC
clone_size: -; j_call: TRBJ2-7; d_call: TRBD2; v_call: TRBV4-3; cdr3_aa: CASSQEASGVSYEQYF; cdr3_nt: TGCGCCAGCAGCCAAGAGGCGAGCGGGGTCTCCTACGAGCAGTACTTC
clone_size: -; j_call: TRBJ2-7; d_call: TRBD2; v_call: TRBV7-3; cdr3_aa: CASSSAGGPSYEQYF; cdr3_nt: TGTGCCAGCAGCTCAGCGGGGGGGCCCTCCTACGAGCAGTACTTC
clone_size: -; j_call: TRBJ2-3; d_call: TRBD2; v_call: TRBV25-1; cdr3_aa: CASSGAGGPDTQYF; cdr3_nt: TGTGCCAGCAGTGGAGCGGGAGGGCCAGATACGCAGTATTTT
clone_size: -; j_call: TRBJ2-7; d_call: TRBD2; v_call: TRBV6-5; cdr3_aa: CASSLRRGAPYEQYF; cdr3_nt: TGTGCCAGCAGTCTCCGGCGGGGGGCACCCTACGAGCAGTACTTC
clone_size: once; j_call: TRBJ2-7; d_call: -; v_call: TRBV18; cdr3_aa: CASSPSQASNEQYF; cdr3_nt: TGTGCCAGCTCACCGAGTCAGGCTTCTAACGAGCAGTACTTC
clone_size: -; j_call: TRBJ1-2; d_call: TRBD1; v_call: TRBV7-8; cdr3_aa: CASSLYSTGNYGYTF; cdr3_nt: TGTGCCAGCAGCTTATACTCGACAGGGAACTATGGCTACACCTTC
clone_size: -; j_call: TRBJ1-2; d_call: -; v_call: TRBV6-6; cdr3_aa: CASSSNRARGYGYTF; cdr3_nt: TGTGCCAGCAGTTCAAACAGGGCGAGGGGCTATGGCTACACCTTC
clone_size: -; j_call: TRBJ2-1; d_call: TRBD2; v_call: TRBV28; cdr3_aa: CASSGGDNEQFF; cdr3_nt: TGTGCCAGCAGTGGGGGGGACAATGAGCAGTTCTTC
clone_size: -; j_call: TRBJ1-1; d_call: -; v_call: TRBV27; cdr3_aa: CASVWADEAFF; cdr3_nt: TGTGCCAGCGTCTGGGCCGACGAAGCTTTCTTT
clone_size: -; j_call: TRBJ2-3; d_call: -; v_call: TRBV7-2; cdr3_aa: CASSPTYGGSTDTQYF; cdr3_nt: TGTGCCAGCAGCCCCACTTACGGGGGAAGCACAGATACGCAGTATTTT
clone_size: -; j_call: TRBJ1-1; d_call: -; v_call: TRBV9; cdr3_aa: CASSVSFRDTEAFF; cdr3_nt: TGTGCCAGCAGCGTTAGTTTCCGGGACACTGAAGCTTTCTTT
clone_size: -; j_call: TRBJ1-1; d_call: -; v_call: TRBV27; cdr3_aa: CASSLTGNTEAFF; cdr3_nt: TGTGCCAGCAGTCTCACAGGGAACACTGAAGCTTTCTTT
clone_size: -; j_call: TRBJ2-5; d_call: TRBD1; v_call: TRBV9; cdr3_aa: CASSVGGQINQETQYF; cdr3_nt: TGTGCCAGCAGCGTAGGGGGACAGATAAACCAAGAGACCCAGTACTTC
clone_size: -; j_call: TRBJ1-1; d_call: -; v_call: TRBV7-2; cdr3_aa: CASSQLSRTANTEAFF; cdr3_nt: TGTGCCAGCAGCCAACTCTCTAGGACAGCGAACACTGAAGCTTTCTTT
clone_size: -; j_call: TRBJ2-1; d_call: -; v_call: TRBV18; cdr3_aa: CASSPSGGEQFF; cdr3_nt: TGTGCCAGCTCACCAAGCGGCGGTGAGCAGTTCTTC
clone_size: once; j_call: TRBJ2-1; d_call: TRBD2; v_call: TRBV15; cdr3_aa: CATRGTSGGIYNEQFF; cdr3_nt: TGTGCCACCAGAGGGACTAGCGGGGGTATTTACAATGAGCAGTTCTTC
clone_size: -; j_call: TRBJ1-2; d_call: -; v_call: TRBV9; cdr3_aa: CASSGYFGGGGLTGIYGYTF; cdr3_nt: TGTGCCAGCAGCGGATACTTTGGGGGGGGAGGGTTAACAGGGATTTATGGCTACACCTTC
clone_size: once; j_call: TRBJ1-2; d_call: -; v_call: TRBV2; cdr3_aa: CASSVDRLYGYTF; cdr3_nt: TGTGCCAGCAGTGTAGACAGACTCTATGGCTACACCTTC
clone_size: -; j_call: TRBJ1-1; d_call: -; v_call: TRBV7-8; cdr3_aa: CASSFFESNTEAFF; cdr3_nt: TGTGCCAGCAGCTTCTTTGAGAGTAACACTGAAGCTTTCTTT
clone_size: -; j_call: TRBJ2-3; d_call: TRBD1; v_call: TRBV30; cdr3_aa: CAWSLARQGKSWNTQYF; cdr3_nt: TGTGCCTGGAGTCTAGCTCGACAGGGGAAGTCCTGGAATACGCAGTATTTT
clone_size: -; j_call: TRBJ2-3; d_call: -; v_call: TRBV7-2; cdr3_aa: CASSEGGVKAQYF; cdr3_nt: TGTGCCAGCAGCGAGGGCGGGGTGAAAGCGCAGTATTTT